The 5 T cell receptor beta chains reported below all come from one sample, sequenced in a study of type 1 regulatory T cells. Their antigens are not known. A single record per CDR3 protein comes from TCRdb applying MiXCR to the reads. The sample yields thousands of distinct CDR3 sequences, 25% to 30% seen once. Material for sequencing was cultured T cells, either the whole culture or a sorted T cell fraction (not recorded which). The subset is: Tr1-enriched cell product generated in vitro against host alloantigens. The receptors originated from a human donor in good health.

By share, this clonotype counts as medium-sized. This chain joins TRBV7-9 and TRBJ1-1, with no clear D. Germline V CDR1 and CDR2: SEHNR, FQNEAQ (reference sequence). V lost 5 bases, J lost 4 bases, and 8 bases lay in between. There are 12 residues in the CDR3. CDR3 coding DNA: TGTGCCAGCAGCCAGTTAGCCACTGAAGCTTTCTTT. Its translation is CASSQLATEAFF.

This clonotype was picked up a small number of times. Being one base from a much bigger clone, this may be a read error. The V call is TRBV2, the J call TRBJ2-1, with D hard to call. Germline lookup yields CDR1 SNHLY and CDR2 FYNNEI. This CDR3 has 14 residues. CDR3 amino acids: CVSSDGSKNNEQFF. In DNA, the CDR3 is TGTGTCAGCAGTGACGGCTCTAAAAACAATGAGCAGTTCTTC.

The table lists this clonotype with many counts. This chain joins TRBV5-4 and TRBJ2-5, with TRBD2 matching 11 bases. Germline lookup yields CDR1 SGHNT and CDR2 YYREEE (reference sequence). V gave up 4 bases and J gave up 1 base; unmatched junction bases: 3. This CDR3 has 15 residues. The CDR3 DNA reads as TGTGCCAGCAGCCTAGCGGGAGGCATCCAAGAGACCCAGTACTTC. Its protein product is CASSLAGGIQETQYF.

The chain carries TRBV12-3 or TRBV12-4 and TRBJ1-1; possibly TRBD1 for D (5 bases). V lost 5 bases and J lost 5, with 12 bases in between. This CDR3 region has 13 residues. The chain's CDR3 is CASSKNGGTEAFF. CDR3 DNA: TGTGCCAGCAGTAAAAACGGGGGGACTGAAGCTTTCTTT.

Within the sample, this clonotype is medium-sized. The CDR3: CASSRSSGPNTGELFF. The CDR3 DNA is TGTGCCAGCTCCCGGTCGTCCGGCCCGAACACCGGGGAGCTGTTTTTT. This sequence joins TRBV18 and TRBJ2-2; D not resolved. Trimming cost V 6 bases and J 0 bases, with 14 bases left between them. This CDR3 is built from 16 residues. The germline V gene has CDR1 KGHSH and CDR2 LQKENI.